This T cell receptor beta chain stems from a study of type 1 regulatory T cells. The CDR3 length is 17 residues. CDR1 and CDR2 (germline): SGHRS, YFSETQ. Trimming pared 0 bases from V and 4 bases from J, leaving 14 bases between. A note on this clonotype: Its specificity is unknown.

TCRdb re-analysed the reads in MiXCR, keeping a single row per CDR3 protein. The profile shows more than 60,000 distinct CDR3 sequences, about 48% of them singletons. The sample consisted of cultured non-Tr1 T cells, either the whole culture or a sorted T cell fraction (not recorded which). This clonotype originated in a human donor in good health. The chain couples TRBV5-1 to TRBJ1-6; no clear D gene. CDR3 residues: CASSLEVVGRYNSPLHF. DNA of the CDR3: TGCGCCAGCAGCTTGGAGGTGGTAGGGAGGTATAATTCACCCCTCCACTTT.